These 32 T cell receptor beta chains originate from one sample sequenced in a study of breast tumors, draining lymph nodes, adjacent tissues. TCRdb passed the multiplex PCR reads through MiXCR, listing each CDR3 protein once. The data hold over 100,000 distinct CDR3 sequences, with around 20% observed a single time. The lymph nodes were axillary draining lymph nodes from breast cancer patients. Sequencing used axillary lymph node tissue. The receptors were gathered from a female donor with breast cancer. Some clones in this sample may be carry-over from other donors' samples.

Many counts were recorded for this clonotype. The CDR3 coding sequence is TGCGCCAGCAGCTTGTATCGGGGGTTTTCCTACGAGCAGTACTTC. As protein: CASSLYRGFSYEQYF. J is TRBJ2-7 and V is TRBV5-1; tentative D call: TRBD2 (6 bases). The CDR3 has 15 amino acids. CDR1 and CDR2 from the germline V gene are SGHRS and YFSETQ. The V and J ends lost 1 base and 1 base respectively, with 12 bases between them.

On this clonotype itself: This may stem from a read error, because a much larger clone lies one nucleotide away. This rearrangement joins TRBV3-1 to TRBJ2-1; D may be TRBD2 (5 bases). Germline-derived CDR1 and CDR2 are LGHDT and YNNKEL (reference sequence). The CDR3 length is 16 residues. The germline V and J ends were trimmed by 0 bases and 0 bases, with 9 bases remaining between them. The CDR3 here is CASSQETKASYNEQFF. As DNA, the CDR3 is TGTGCCAGCAGCCAAGAGACTAAGGCCTCCTACAATGAGCAGTTCTTC.

The CDR3 DNA follows: TGTGCCAGCAGCTACAGAACCCAGTACTTC. Translating it yields CASSYRTQYF. This chain joins TRBV5-8 and TRBJ2-5; D remains unclear. This CDR3 comprises 10 residues. CDR1 is SGHTS, CDR2 YDEGEE, per germline. V was cut by 3 bases and J by 8 bases, with 5 bases left in between.

Turning to this clonotype: This may come from a read error, since a much larger clone is one base off. The chain joins TRBV12-3 or TRBV12-4 to TRBJ2-1; maybe TRBD2 (5 bases). The CDR3 sequence is 14 residues long. The CDR3 DNA reads TGTGCCGGCAGTACCGGGATTCTATACAATGAGCAGTTCTTC. It translates to CAGSTGILYNEQFF.

This clonotype showed up many times. The chain is built from TRBV20-1 and TRBJ2-1; a possible D gene is TRBD1 (7 bases). The CDR3 sequence is 15 residues long. Trimming removed 5 bases at V and 4 bases at J, with 18 bases between. The germline CDR1 and CDR2 sequences are DFQATT and SNEGSKA (reference sequence). The CDR3 sequence: CSAEQGGGVYNEQFF. CDR3 coding DNA: TGCAGTGCTGAGCAGGGGGGCGGGGTTTACAATGAGCAGTTCTTC.

In this sample, this clonotype turned up many times. The V call is TRBV7-9, the J call TRBJ1-2; D is unclear. The CDR3 is 15 amino acids. Trimming pared 5 bases from V and 0 bases from J, leaving 13 bases between. Germline V gene data show CDR1 as SEHNR and CDR2 as FQNEAQ (reference sequence). As DNA, the CDR3 is TGTGCCAGCAGCGTGCTTGGAAACACTAACTATGGCTACACCTTC. Translating it yields CASSVLGNTNYGYTF.

Concerning this clonotype itself: A much larger clone lies a single base off, so this may be a read error. V is TRBV12-3 or TRBV12-4 and J is TRBJ2-1, with a possible D match to TRBD2 (6 bases). This CDR3 has 16 residues. The CDR3 DNA reads as TGTGCCCGCAGAGCCCCGGGACTCCTCCCCTACAATGAGCAGTTCTTC. This gives the protein CARRAPGLLPYNEQFF.

This clonotype was observed many times. This chain connects TRBV20-1 to TRBJ2-5; 10 nucleotides agree with TRBD2. Germline loops: CDR1 DFQATT, CDR2 SNEGSKA (reference sequence). V lost 7 bases to trimming and J lost 1 base; unmatched junction nucleotides: 6. The CDR3 consists of 14 residues. CDR3 amino acids: CSGLAGFLQETQYF. CDR3 DNA: TGCAGTGGACTAGCGGGTTTCCTCCAAGAGACCCAGTACTTC.

This clonotype was counted at least ten times. The chain combines TRBV5-4 with TRBJ2-3, with D maybe TRBD1 (6 bases). This CDR3 comprises 15 residues. V lost 4 bases, J lost 7 bases, and 19 bases lay in between. Germline V gene data show CDR1 as SGHNT and CDR2 as YYREEE (reference sequence). The CDR3 reads CASSLGRTERNTQYF. The CDR3 nucleotides are TGTGCCAGCAGCCTGGGCAGGACAGAAAGAAATACGCAGTATTTT.

This clonotype has a count of ten or more. The CDR3 DNA is TGTGCCAGCAGCCGCTCCGGGTGGGAGCAGTACTTC. Protein product: CASSRSGWEQYF. The V and J genes are TRBV12-3 or TRBV12-4 and TRBJ2-7, with D unresolved. V lost 6 bases and J lost 7, with 13 bases in between. This CDR3 spans 12 amino acids.

At least ten counts were recorded for this clonotype. This sequence joins TRBV20-1 and TRBJ2-7, with 8 positions matching TRBD1. Germline loops: CDR1 DFQATT, CDR2 SNEGSKA (reference sequence). V gave up 2 bases and J gave up 6 bases; unmatched junction bases: 9. The CDR3 spans 14 residues. The CDR3 spells CSARTQGASPEQYF. CDR3 coding DNA: TGCAGTGCTAGAACCCAGGGGGCGTCACCCGAGCAGTACTTC.

This clonotype was seen many times. This chain links TRBV7-2 with TRBJ2-5; TRBD2 agrees at 7 bases. J gave up 12 bases and V 4 bases, and 8 bases lay outside the gene matches. The V gene's germline CDR1 is SGHTA and CDR2 FQGNSA. This CDR3 contains 12 residues. The CDR3 loop reads CASSSQGTKEYF. CDR3 nucleotides: TGTGCCAGCAGCTCCCAAGGGACTAAGGAGTACTTC.

This clonotype was observed at least ten times. This chain joins TRBV20-1 and TRBJ2-5, with no clear D. The CDR3 has 10 residues. Germline CDR1 reads DFQATT; CDR2 reads SNEGSKA (reference sequence). V was shortened by 5 bases and J by 3 bases, with 4 bases between the two germline ends. The CDR3 protein is CSADKETQYF. CDR3 DNA sequence: TGCAGTGCTGACAAAGAGACCCAGTACTTC.

Concerning this clonotype: A much larger clone differs from this one at a single base, so this may be a read error. The chain combines TRBV18 with TRBJ2-1; 8 nucleotides align to TRBD1. The J segment lost 9 bases and the V segment lost 6 bases, leaving 10 bases of the junction unmatched. The CDR3 is 14 residues long. Germline V gene lookup returns CDR1 KGHSH and CDR2 LQKENI. The CDR3 DNA reads as TGTGCCAGCTCCGATCAGCGGACAGGGAGTGAGCAGTTCTTC. It yields the protein CASSDQRTGSEQFF.

The rearrangement uses TRBV4-2 and TRBJ2-3; the D is unclear. The CDR3 extends over 18 amino acids. V lost 1 base and J lost 0, with 17 bases in between. CDR1 is LGHNA, CDR2 YNFKEQ, per germline. CDR3 coding DNA: TGTGCCAGCAGCCAAGGTAGGTCCGCTGGGTCGAGCACAGATACGCAGTATTTT. It is translated as CASSQGRSAGSSTDTQYF.

This clonotype has ten or more counts. This chain connects TRBV2 to TRBJ2-7, with TRBD1 matching 9 bases. CDR3 size: 15 residues. CDR1 is SNHLY and CDR2 is FYNNEI in the germline V gene. V dropped 6 bases and J dropped 3; count of bases not matched to a gene: 9. DNA for the CDR3: TGTGCCAGCAGGAAGACACAGGGGGCCGGCTACGAGCAGTACTTC. It translates to CASRKTQGAGYEQYF.

Details on this clonotype: Mismatch with germline at one junction end may stem from a read error. The chain is built from TRBV5-1 and TRBJ2-3; no reliable D call. In germline, CDR1 is SGHRS, CDR2 YFSETQ. The CDR3 consists of 16 residues. Here the CDR3 reads CASAASQSGDTDTQYF. The CDR3, as DNA: TGTGCCTCGGCGGCGTCTCAAAGTGGCGACACAGATACGCAGTATTTT.

In regard to this clonotype: This may come from a read error, since a much larger clone is one base off. V usage is TRBV6-1 and J usage is TRBJ2-1; the match to TRBD1 covers 9 bases. Germline V gene sequence: CDR1 MNHNS, CDR2 SASEGT. This CDR3 comprises 14 residues. The CDR3 DNA reads as TGTGCCAGCAGACTTACAGGGGGCTACAGTGAGCAGTTCTTC. Its translation: CASRLTGGYSEQFF.

The J gene is TRBJ1-5, the V gene TRBV29-1, with 7 bases identical to TRBD1. The CDR3 spans 13 residues. Per germline, CDR1 SQVTM and CDR2 ANQGSEA. V dropped 4 bases and J dropped 9; count of bases not matched to a gene: 9. CDR3 region: CSVGTGASGPQHF. In DNA form, the CDR3 reads TGCAGCGTTGGAACAGGGGCCTCGGGGCCCCAGCATTTT.

This clonotype was seen many times. The rearrangement links TRBV12-5 to TRBJ1-2; perhaps TRBD1 as D (6 bases). Germline CDR1 reads LGHNT; CDR2 reads FRNRAP. The CDR3 extends over 15 amino acids. V lost 5 bases and J 5 bases, leaving 18 bases between the germline ends. The CDR3 loop reads CASGPRDPRGYGYTF. CDR3 bases: TGTGCTAGTGGTCCCCGGGACCCGAGGGGGTATGGCTACACCTTC.

This clonotype was picked up many times. The V and J genes are TRBV30 and TRBJ1-2; D possibly corresponds to TRBD1 (5 bases). Germline lookup yields CDR1 GTSNPN and CDR2 SVGIG (reference sequence). Trimming pared 0 bases from V and 5 bases from J, leaving 10 bases between. CDR3 length equals 13 residues. The CDR3 region is CAWSVQAQYGYTF. The CDR3 nucleotides read TGTGCCTGGAGTGTACAGGCCCAGTATGGCTACACCTTC. Together with reference TRBV30 and TRBJ1-2, the CDR3 gives the full variable domain: SQTIHQWPATLVQPVGSPLSLECTVEGTSNPNLYWYRQAAGRGLQLLFYSVGIGQISSEVPQNLSASRPQDRQFILSSKKLLLSDSGFYLCAWSVQAQYGYTFGSGTRLTVV.

V gene TRBV5-6 combines with J gene TRBJ1-1, with 7 bases lining up with TRBD1. Per the germline V gene, CDR1 is SGHDT and CDR2 is YYEEEE. The CDR3 has 13 amino acids. V gave up 2 bases and J gave up 8 bases; unmatched junction bases: 6. CDR3 in amino acids: CASSLHRGLEAFF. The CDR3 nucleotides read TGTGCCAGCAGCTTACACAGGGGTTTAGAAGCTTTCTTT.

This clonotype has ten or more counts. The gene calls are TRBV9 and TRBJ2-1, with D hard to call. The CDR3 has 15 amino acids. The germline gives CDR1 SGDLS, CDR2 YYNGEE. Trimming stripped 1 base from V and 8 bases from J, with 16 bases between. The DNA for the CDR3 is TGTGCCAGCAGCGTAAACCCGGGTAGAGGCCATGAGCAGTTCTTC. This sequence encodes CASSVNPGRGHEQFF.

This clonotype appeared a few times. The CDR3 reads CASNRANSYNEQFF. The CDR3 DNA reads TGTGCCAGCAATAGAGCGAACTCCTACAATGAGCAGTTCTTC. This chain uses TRBV27 with TRBJ2-1; D is undetermined. V dropped 7 bases and J dropped 0 bases, with 10 bases sitting between them. The CDR3 length is 14 residues. Germline CDR1 is MNHEY and CDR2 is SMNVEV (reference sequence).

This clonotype has a count of ten or more. The chain combines TRBV19 with TRBJ1-4; D ambiguous. The CDR3 spans 13 residues. The V gene's germline CDR1 is LNHDA and CDR2 SQIVND (reference sequence). Between the trimmed V and J ends, which lost 3 bases and 6 bases, there was a span of 8 bases. The CDR3: CASSIGVDEKLFF. DNA for the CDR3: TGTGCCAGTAGTATCGGCGTAGATGAAAAACTGTTTTTT.

J is TRBJ1-1 and V is TRBV2; D remains ambiguous. The ends were cut back, 8 bases at V and 1 base at J, with 17 bases in the middle. Germline V gives CDR1 SNHLY, CDR2 FYNNEI. The CDR3 is 15 amino acids. The CDR3 DNA reads as TGTGCCAGCCACCACCCTGTCGCGGGGAACACTGAAGCTTTCTTT. Translation: CASHHPVAGNTEAFF.

This clonotype was found many times. The chain uses TRBV6-5 and TRBJ2-7; unclear D gene. V was trimmed by 6 bases and J by 1 base, leaving 7 bases between them. This CDR3 comprises 12 residues. Germline V gene data show CDR1 as MNHEY and CDR2 as SVGAGI. The CDR3 DNA follows: TGTGCCAGCAGCCCACATTCCTACGAGCAGTACTTC. Amino acids: CASSPHSYEQYF.

In this sample, this clonotype turned up many times. This sequence joins TRBV3-1 and TRBJ2-5; D is uncertain. This CDR3 comprises 14 residues. CDR1 is LGHDT and CDR2 is YNNKEL in the germline V gene (reference sequence). V lost 1 base and J 4 bases, leaving 10 bases between the germline ends. The CDR3 bases are TGTGCCAGCAGCCAAGCCACAGCGCGAGAGACCCAGTACTTC. This translates into CASSQATARETQYF.

As to this clonotype: An end of the junction does not agree with germline; a read error may underlie this. The J gene is TRBJ2-5, the V gene TRBV7-7, with TRBD1 matching 7 bases. This CDR3 is 14 amino acids long. Germline assignment: CDR1 SSHAT and CDR2 FNYEAQ (reference sequence). CDR3 in amino acids: CASSQDRVAETQYF. CDR3 DNA: TGTGCTAGCAGCCAAGACAGGGTTGCAGAGACCCAGTACTTC. Full variable domain (outside the CDR3, taken from reference TRBV7-7 and TRBJ2-5): GAGVSQSPRYKVTKRGQDVTLRCDPISSHATLYWYQQALGQGPEFLTYFNYEAQPDKSGLPSDRFSAERPEGSISTLTIQRTEQRDSAMYRCASSQDRVAETQYFGPGTRLLVL.

This clonotype was detected only once. One end of the junction fails to match germline, which may point to a read error. This chain joins TRBV28 and TRBJ1-2, with a possible D match to TRBD1 (6 bases). CDR3 length: 12 amino acids. Germline CDR1 and CDR2: MDHEN and SYDVKM. CDR3 loop: CASTLGGFGYTF. The CDR3 DNA reads TGTGCCAGCACTTTAGGGGGGTTTGGCTACACCTTC.

This clonotype was seen repeatedly, ten times or more. In DNA, the CDR3 is TGTGCCAGCACCCTGGGGGTGAACAATGAGCAGTTCTTC. Translated: CASTLGVNNEQFF. V gene TRBV12-3 or TRBV12-4 combines with J gene TRBJ2-1; tentatively, D is TRBD1 or TRBD2 (5 bases each). CDR3 length: 13 residues. V was trimmed by 7 bases and J by 5 bases, leaving 12 bases between them.

This clonotype was counted at least ten times. V gene TRBV7-3 combines with J gene TRBJ2-2; no definite D call. Trimming pared 5 bases from V and 3 bases from J, leaving 7 bases between. CDR3 length: 13 residues. Germline lookup yields CDR1 SGHTA and CDR2 FQGTGA. The CDR3 spells CASSPTHTGELFF. The CDR3 DNA is TGTGCCAGCAGCCCCACCCACACCGGGGAGCTGTTTTTT. The full variable domain, in which reference TRBV7-3 and TRBJ2-2 provide the parts outside the CDR3, is GAGVSQTPSNKVTEKGKYVELRCDPISGHTALYWYRQSLGQGPEFLIYFQGTGAADDSGLPNDRFFAVRPEGSVSTLKIQRTERGDSAVYLCASSPTHTGELFFGEGSRLTVL.